This TCR beta chain is from a study of blood T cells in healthy people across ages. General observations from the study: While age rose, TCR beta diversity per million T cells dropped in a roughly linear way.

For this clonotype: Antigen specificity is unknown. The junction shows a germline mismatch at one end, possibly a read error.

The CDR3 runs to 13 residues. Germline V gene data show CDR1 as ENHRY and CDR2 as SYGVKD. The people who gave samples were healthy Caucasians from Russia, aged roughly 6 to 90. Every sample had a minimum of 6 million PBMCs isolated. A second 7 to 11 cycle PCR used barcoded and J-beta primers. Tagging of each cDNA molecule was performed by a template-switch adaptor with 12 random nucleotides. Via MiXCR, TCRdb re-called the 5' RACE reads, giving one row per CDR3 protein. The table lists 1.5 million to 2 million distinct CDR3 sequences, roughly 28% of them singletons, with 6.5% to 8.5% in the top ten. J is TRBJ2-3 and V is TRBV10-3; D is tentatively TRBD1 or TRBD2 (5 bases each). Sequenced material: blood. The clonotype comes from a woman in her twenties or thirties in good health. CDR3 sequence: CATSESKGRGQYF. As DNA, the CDR3 is TGTGCCACCAGTGAAAGTAAGGGACGGGGACAGTATTTT.